This entry concerns a single TCR beta chain. The antigen remains unidentified. The data were obtained in a study of blood T cells in healthy people across ages. Study outcomes and limitations: Donors of long life had a larger count of naive CD4+ cells and greater diversity than aged donors. PBMC samples, being unsorted, prevented any conclusive comparison of naive and antigen-experienced cells.

The CDR3 is 14 residues long. In germline, CDR1 is DFQATT, CDR2 SNEGSKA (reference sequence). Between the trimmed V and J ends, which lost 7 bases and 0 bases, there was a span of 10 bases. Sample-barcoded 5' priming and a J-beta primer mix drove a second PCR of about 6 to 12 cycles. CDR3-containing paired-end reads numbering at least 2.5 million came from each sample. MiXCR was run by TCRdb on the 5' RACE reads, yielding one entry per CDR3 protein. The data hold approximately 830,000 distinct CDR3 sequences, with less than 80% observed a single time. Russia was home to the donors, healthy Caucasian individuals aged about 6 to 90.

This TCR derives from a man aged 25 to 40 in good health. The sequenced sample consisted of blood. The V gene is TRBV20-1, the J gene TRBJ2-6; possibly TRBD1 or TRBD2 for D (5 bases each). CDR3 bases: TGCAGTGTACCGGGGACCTCTGGGGCCAACGTCCTGACTTTC. Protein: CSVPGTSGANVLTF.